This T cell receptor beta chain was identified in a study of cytomegalovirus exposure and HLA in healthy donors. This clone was seen more than once but under ten times. The study ran its PCR with 60 Vbeta and 13 Jbeta primers. The assay was immunoSEQ multiplex PCR, and TCRdb's table has in-frame clones only and misses some. Here the sample spans more than 200,000 clones, 75% to 80% being singletons. The TCR sequence derives from a male donor in good health and CMV-seronegative. The specimen was PBMCs.

The CDR3 DNA sequence: TGCGCCAGCAGCCAAGCGGTAGCGGGAACGACCTACGAGCAGTACTTC. Its protein is CASSQAVAGTTYEQYF. This chain connects TRBV4-1 to TRBJ2-5, with TRBD2 matching 8 bases. The end of the DNA fits TRBJ2-7 better, so the J call may be wrong. Germline V lookup: CDR1 MGHRA, CDR2 YSYEKL. The CDR3 has 16 amino acids.